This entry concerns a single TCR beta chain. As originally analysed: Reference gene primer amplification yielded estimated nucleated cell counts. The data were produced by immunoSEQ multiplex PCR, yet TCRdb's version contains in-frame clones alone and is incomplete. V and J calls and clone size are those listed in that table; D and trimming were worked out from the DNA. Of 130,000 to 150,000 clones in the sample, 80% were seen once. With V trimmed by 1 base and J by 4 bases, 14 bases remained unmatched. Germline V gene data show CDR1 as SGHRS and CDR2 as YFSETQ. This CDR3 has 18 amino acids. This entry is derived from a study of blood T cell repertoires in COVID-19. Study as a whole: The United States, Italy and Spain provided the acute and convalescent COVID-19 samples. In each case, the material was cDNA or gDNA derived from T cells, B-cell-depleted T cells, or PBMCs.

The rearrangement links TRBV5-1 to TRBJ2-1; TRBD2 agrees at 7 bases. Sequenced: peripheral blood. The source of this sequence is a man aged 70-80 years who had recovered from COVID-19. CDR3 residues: CASSLLPSGGDLYNEQFF. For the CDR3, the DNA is TGCGCCAGCAGCTTGTTGCCTAGCGGAGGCGACCTATACAATGAGCAGTTCTTC.